This passage covers 21 T cell receptor beta chains from one sample sequenced in a study of cytomegalovirus exposure and HLA in healthy donors. Amplification used 60 Vbeta primers and 13 Jbeta primers. TCRdb's table, derived via immunoSEQ multiplex PCR, lists solely in-frame clones and lacks some. This table has 85,000 to 100,000 clones, around 80% appearing once. Input material: PBMCs. The receptors here all came from a woman aged 60 to 75 in good health and CMV-seronegative.

This clone was detected a few times. The J gene is TRBJ2-5, the V gene TRBV25-1, with TRBD1 matching over 8 bases. The length of the CDR3 is 15 residues. The ends lost 3 bases at V and 0 bases at J; junction bases unmatched: 3. The germline V gene has CDR1 MGHDK and CDR2 SYGVNS. The CDR3 DNA is TGTGCCAGCAGTGATTGGGGACAGGACCAAGAGACCCAGTACTTC. Translated, it gives CASSDWGQDQETQYF.

Only one count was recorded for this clone. The gene calls are TRBV7-2 and TRBJ2-3, with a weak D call TRBD1 (6 bases). V was shortened by 5 bases and J by 2 bases, with 8 bases between the two germline ends. CDR3 size: 13 residues. CDR1 and CDR2 from the germline V gene are SGHTA and FQGNSA. CDR3: CASSQGSTDTQYF. The CDR3 bases are TGTGCCAGCAGCCAGGGGTCCACAGATACGCAGTATTTT.

This clone was seen a few times. The rearrangement joins TRBV7-9 to TRBJ2-2; perhaps TRBD1 as D (5 bases). V dropped 7 bases and J dropped 0 bases, with 9 bases sitting between them. This CDR3 contains 14 residues. CDR1 is SEHNR, CDR2 FQNEAQ, per germline (reference sequence). CDR3 loop: CASTQGTNTGELFF. The CDR3, as DNA: TGTGCCAGCACGCAGGGTACGAACACCGGGGAGCTGTTTTTT.

As for this clone: A junction boundary mismatches the germline segment, possibly from a read error. In DNA form, the CDR3 reads TGTGCCAGCAGTGACTCTAGGGACAGGAAAAACATTCAGTACTTC. Amino acid sequence: CASSDSRDRKNIQYF. The rearrangement links TRBV6-5 to TRBJ2-4, with 8 nucleotides matching TRBD1. This CDR3 is built from 15 residues. CDR1 and CDR2 (germline): MNHEY, SVGAGI.

The V gene is TRBV10-3, the J gene TRBJ1-5; perhaps TRBD1 as D (6 bases). The CDR3 runs 18 residues. Trimming removed 6 bases from V and 1 base from J, with 22 bases in between. Germline values: CDR1 ENHRY, CDR2 SYGVKD. CDR3 nucleotide sequence: TGTGCCATCAGCCGACAGGCTGCGGGTGCGGAGAGCAATCAGCCCCAGCATTTT. It codes for CAISRQAAGAESNQPQHF.

The V and J genes are TRBV19 and TRBJ1-2, with 8 positions matching TRBD1. This CDR3 contains 12 residues. J lost 7 bases, V lost 10 bases, and 8 bases had no gene match. The germline V gene encodes CDR1 LNHDA and CDR2 SQIVND (reference sequence). CDR3 region: CATRTGLGGYTF. The DNA for the CDR3 is TGTGCCACCCGGACAGGGCTGGGTGGCTACACCTTC.

This chain uses TRBV2 with TRBJ2-1, with TRBD2 matching 10 bases. The germline gives CDR1 SNHLY, CDR2 FYNNEI. The CDR3 length is 15 residues. Trimming at V came to 7 bases and at J to 2 bases, leaving 5 bases not matched to a gene. The CDR3 loop is CASKLLAGTYNEQFF. For the CDR3, the DNA is TGTGCCAGCAAACTACTAGCGGGAACCTACAATGAGCAGTTCTTC. Full variable domain (missing parts from reference TRBV2 and TRBJ2-1): EPEVTQTPSHQVTQMGQEVILRCVPISNHLYFYWYRQILGQKVEFLVSFYNNEISEKSEIFDDQFSVERPDGSNFTLKIRSTKLEDSAMYFCASKLLAGTYNEQFFGPGTRLTVL.

The J gene is TRBJ2-5, the V gene TRBV5-1; TRBD1 matches at 7 bases. Germline V CDR1 and CDR2: SGHRS, YFSETQ. Trimming removed 0 bases from V and 0 bases from J; junction bases left unmatched: 11. The CDR3 is 18 residues long. DNA for the CDR3: TGCGCCAGCAGCTTGGGTTTGTCGACAGGGAGATACCAAGAGACCCAGTACTTC. It specifies CASSLGLSTGRYQETQYF. The whole variable domain, remainder taken from reference TRBV5-1 and TRBJ2-5, is KAGVTQTPRYLIKTRGQQVTLSCSPISGHRSVSWYQQTPGQGLQFLFEYFSETQRNKGNFPGRFSGRQFSNSRSEMNVSTLELGDSALYLCASSLGLSTGRYQETQYFGPGTRLLVL.

The V gene is TRBV2, the J gene TRBJ2-7; 7 bases are a match to TRBD2. The CDR3 totals 15 residues. Germline V CDR1 and CDR2: SNHLY, FYNNEI. The V segment lost 7 bases and the J segment 5 bases; nucleotides outside the gene matches: 14. The CDR3 bases are TGTGCCAGCACCTCGCGAGGTAGCGGGTTGGACGAGCAGTACTTC. Encoded protein: CASTSRGSGLDEQYF.

CDR3 DNA: TGTGCCAGCAGCTTGTCCATCGATACGCAGTATTTT. As protein: CASSLSIDTQYF. The gene calls are TRBV7-9 and TRBJ2-3, with D unresolved. Germline values: CDR1 SEHNR, CDR2 FQNEAQ (reference sequence). Trimming pared 3 bases from V and 6 bases from J, leaving 7 bases between. The CDR3 runs 12 residues.

The rearrangement links TRBV20-1 to TRBJ2-7; D uncertain. There are 11 residues in the CDR3. V gave up 2 bases and J gave up 2 bases, with 4 bases separating them. CDR1 is DFQATT and CDR2 is SNEGSKA in the germline V gene (reference sequence). The CDR3 protein is CSARTTYEQYF. For the CDR3, the DNA is TGCAGTGCTAGAACTACCTACGAGCAGTACTTC.

The genes are TRBV5-1 and TRBJ1-1, with 7 bases lining up with TRBD1. J gave up 1 base and V 3 bases, and 9 bases lay outside the gene matches. Germline-derived CDR1 and CDR2 are SGHRS and YFSETQ. This CDR3 spans 16 amino acids. CDR3 DNA: TGCGCCAGCAGCTACGGACAGGCGAATTCGAACACTGAAGCTTTCTTT. This gives the protein CASSYGQANSNTEAFF.

V is TRBV6-5 and J is TRBJ2-7; 8 bases map to TRBD2. With 3 bases clipped from V and 2 bases from J, the junction kept 0 bases outside the gene matches. The CDR3 sequence is 13 residues long. Looked up from germline, CDR1 is MNHEY and CDR2 is SVGAGI. Here the CDR3 reads CASSYSGAYEQYF. The CDR3 DNA sequence: TGTGCCAGCAGTTATAGCGGGGCCTACGAGCAGTACTTC.

Written as DNA, the CDR3 is TGTGCCATCAACCGACAGGGAACTTTTACCTCAAACACAGATACGCAGTATTTT. Its translation is CAINRQGTFTSNTDTQYF. The chain carries TRBV10-3 and TRBJ2-3, with 7 bases fitting TRBD1. Germline values: CDR1 ENHRY, CDR2 SYGVKD. The CDR3 has 18 amino acids. After removal of 7 bases from V and 2 bases from J, the junction contained 18 bases not matched to a gene.

The V call is TRBV5-6, the J call TRBJ2-1, with D possibly TRBD2 on 6 matching bases. Germline values: CDR1 SGHDT, CDR2 YYEEEE. The CDR3 extends over 13 amino acids. V was pared by 4 bases and J by 16 bases, with 21 bases between. The CDR3 DNA reads as TGTGCCAGCAGCCTCGGACGGGACTGGGGATCTTTCTTC. Amino acids: CASSLGRDWGSFF.

The V and J genes are TRBV6-5 and TRBJ2-5, with 8 bases fitting TRBD2. CDR3 length equals 15 residues. V gave up 1 base and J gave up 2 bases; unmatched junction bases: 3. Germline CDR1 MNHEY, CDR2 SVGAGI. The CDR3 region is CASSYFGGGQETQYF. The CDR3 DNA follows: TGTGCCAGCAGTTACTTCGGGGGGGGGCAAGAGACCCAGTACTTC.

The chain has TRBV4-3 and TRBJ2-6, with TRBD1 as a possible D gene (6 bases). The CDR3 loop spans 16 amino acids. CDR1 and CDR2 (germline): LGHNA, YSLEER. V was shortened by 4 bases and J by 4 bases, with 14 bases between the two germline ends. The CDR3 DNA sequence: TGCGCCAGCAGCCGCAAAACAGGGTACGGGGCCAACGTCCTGACTTTC. Translated: CASSRKTGYGANVLTF.

This chain uses TRBV5-6 with TRBJ2-2, with D tentatively TRBD2 (5 bases). There are 17 residues in the CDR3. Trimming pared 6 bases from V and 1 base from J, leaving 19 bases between. Germline CDR1 and CDR2: SGHDT and YYEEEE. CDR3 protein: CASTMTGVRGNTGELFF. The CDR3 DNA reads as TGTGCCAGCACCATGACCGGGGTCCGGGGGAACACCGGGGAGCTGTTTTTT.

There are a few counts of this clone. V gene TRBV19 combines with J gene TRBJ1-5, with D possibly being TRBD1 (5 bases). The CDR3 loop spans 16 amino acids. V was trimmed by 4 bases and J by 0 bases, leaving 13 bases between them. From germline, CDR1 is LNHDA and CDR2 SQIVND (reference sequence). CDR3 DNA: TGTGCCAGTAGTACCCGACAGTCCCATAGCAATCAGCCCCAGCATTTT. This codes for CASSTRQSHSNQPQHF.

The chain is built from TRBV20-1 and TRBJ1-2, with D tentatively TRBD1 (6 bases). CDR1 DFQATT and CDR2 SNEGSKA come from the germline V gene (reference sequence). Trimming shortened V by 6 bases and J by 6 bases, and 11 bases separated the two germline ends. This CDR3 comprises 11 residues. Written as DNA, the CDR3 is TGCAGTGCACAGGGCTTCGATGGCTACACCTTC. This codes for CSAQGFDGYTF.

This clone was seen once. The genes are TRBV7-9 and TRBJ1-1; D possibly corresponds to TRBD1 (6 bases). The germline gives CDR1 SEHNR, CDR2 FQNEAQ (reference sequence). The CDR3 is made up of 15 amino acids. The V gene lost 6 bases and the J gene lost 1 base, with 15 bases spanning the gap. CDR3 residues: CASRERDIENTEAFF. The CDR3 bases are TGTGCCAGCAGAGAACGGGACATAGAGAACACTGAAGCTTTCTTT.